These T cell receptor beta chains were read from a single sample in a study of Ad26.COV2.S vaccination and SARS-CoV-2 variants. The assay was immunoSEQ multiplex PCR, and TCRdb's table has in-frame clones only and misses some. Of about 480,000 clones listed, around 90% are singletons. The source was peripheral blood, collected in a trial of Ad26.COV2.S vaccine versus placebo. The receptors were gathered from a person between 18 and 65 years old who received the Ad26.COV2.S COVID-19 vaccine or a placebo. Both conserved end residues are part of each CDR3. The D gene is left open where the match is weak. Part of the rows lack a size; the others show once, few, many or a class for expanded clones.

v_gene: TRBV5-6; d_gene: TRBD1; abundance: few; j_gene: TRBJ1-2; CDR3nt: TGTGCCAGCAGCTCGAGGACCGCCAGGGGGGTTTATGGCTACACCTTC; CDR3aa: CASSSRTARGVYGYTF
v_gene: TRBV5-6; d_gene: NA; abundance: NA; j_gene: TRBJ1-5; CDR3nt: TGTGCCAGCAGCTTGCGGGTCGGCACGGGCAATCAGCCCCAGCATTTT; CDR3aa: CASSLRVGTGNQPQHF
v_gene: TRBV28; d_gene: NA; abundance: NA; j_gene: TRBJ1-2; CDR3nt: TGTGCCAGCAGAGGACCACCAGGCTATGGCTACACCTTC; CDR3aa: CASRGPPGYGYTF
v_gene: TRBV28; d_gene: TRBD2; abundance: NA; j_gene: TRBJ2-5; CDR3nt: TGTGCCAGTATTCTAGCTAGCGGGAGGGACCAAGAGACCCAGTACTTC; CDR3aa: CASILASGRDQETQYF
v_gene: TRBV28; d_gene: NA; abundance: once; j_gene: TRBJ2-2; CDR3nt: TGTGCCAGCAGTTTAGGGTACGGTACCGGGGAGCTGTTTTTT; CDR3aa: CASSLGYGTGELFF
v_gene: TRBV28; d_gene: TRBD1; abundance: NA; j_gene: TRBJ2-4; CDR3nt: TGTGCCAGTCGACAGGGCCTAGCCAAAAACATTCAGTACTTC; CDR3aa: CASRQGLAKNIQYF
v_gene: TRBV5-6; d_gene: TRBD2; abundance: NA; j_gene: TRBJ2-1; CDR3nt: TGTGCCAGCAGCTTTGGACTAGCGGGGAGCTCCTACAATGAGCAGTTCTTC; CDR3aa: CASSFGLAGSSYNEQFF
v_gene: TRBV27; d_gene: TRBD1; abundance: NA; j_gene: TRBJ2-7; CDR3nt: TGTGCCAGCAGCTTACAGGGGGCCTACGAGCAGTACTTC; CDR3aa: CASSLQGAYEQYF
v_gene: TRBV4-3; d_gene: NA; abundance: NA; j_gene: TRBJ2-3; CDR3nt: TGCGCCAGCAGCCAAGGCCCGAGTAGCACAGATACGCAGTATTTT; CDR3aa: CASSQGPSSTDTQYF
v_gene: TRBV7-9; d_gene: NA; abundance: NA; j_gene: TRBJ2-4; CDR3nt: TGTGCCAGTACAGGGGGGGACATTCAGTACTTC; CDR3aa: CASTGGDIQYF
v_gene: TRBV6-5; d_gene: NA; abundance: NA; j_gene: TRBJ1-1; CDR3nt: TGTGCCAGCAGCCAGGGCCCATCGGAAGCTTTCTTT; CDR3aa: CASSQGPSEAFF
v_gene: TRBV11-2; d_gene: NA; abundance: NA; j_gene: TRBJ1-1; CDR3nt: TGTGCCAGCAGCTTAGATCAGGGCTCCACTGAAGCTTTCTTT; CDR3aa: CASSLDQGSTEAFF
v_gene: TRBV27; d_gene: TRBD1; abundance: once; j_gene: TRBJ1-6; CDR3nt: TGTGCCAGCAGTTTATCAGGACAGGGAATAATTTCACCCCTCCACTTT; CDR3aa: CASSLSGQGIISPLHF
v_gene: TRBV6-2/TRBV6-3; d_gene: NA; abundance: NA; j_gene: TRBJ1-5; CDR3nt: TGTGCCAGCAGTGACCCGGATCAGCCCCAGCATTTT; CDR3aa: CASSDPDQPQHF
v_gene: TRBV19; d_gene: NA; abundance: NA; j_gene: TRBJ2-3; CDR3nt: TGTGCCAGTAGTATAACCGGGGGAGCCGGGGTCGCAGATACGCAGTATTTT; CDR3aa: CASSITGGAGVADTQYF
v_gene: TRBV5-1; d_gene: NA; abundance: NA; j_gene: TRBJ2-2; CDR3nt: TGCGCCAGCAGCCGCGGGGTAGGCGGGGAGCTGTTTTTT; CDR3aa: CASSRGVGGELFF
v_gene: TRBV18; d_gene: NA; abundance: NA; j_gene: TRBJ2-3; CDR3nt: TGTGCCAGCTCACCCTCACGAAACACAGATACGCAGTATTTT; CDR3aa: CASSPSRNTDTQYF
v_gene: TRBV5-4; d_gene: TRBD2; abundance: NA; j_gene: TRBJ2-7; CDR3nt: TGTGCCAGCAGCTTGGGACTAGCGGGGGTCTCCTACGAGCAGTACTTC; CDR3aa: CASSLGLAGVSYEQYF
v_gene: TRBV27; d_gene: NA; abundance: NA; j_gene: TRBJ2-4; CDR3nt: TGTGCCAGCAGTTTTTCGACCCGTGTAGCCAAAAACATTCAGTACTTC; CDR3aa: CASSFSTRVAKNIQYF
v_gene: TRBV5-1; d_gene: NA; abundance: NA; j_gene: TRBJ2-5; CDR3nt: TGCGCCAGCAGCTTCGGGCTGCGGGAGACCCAGTACTTC; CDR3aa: CASSFGLRETQYF
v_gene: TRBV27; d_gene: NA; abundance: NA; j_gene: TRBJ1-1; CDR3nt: TGTGCCAGCAGTTTTGGGGTGAGGAACACTGAAGCTTTCTTT; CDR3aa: CASSFGVRNTEAFF
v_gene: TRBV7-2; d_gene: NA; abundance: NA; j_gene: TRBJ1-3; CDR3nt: TGTGCCAGCAGCTTAGGCGGGACGGGCTCTGGAAACACCATATATTTT; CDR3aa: CASSLGGTGSGNTIYF
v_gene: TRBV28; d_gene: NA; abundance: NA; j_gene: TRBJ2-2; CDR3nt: TGTGCCAGCAGTTTTGTAACCTTTGCGGGGGCGGGAAACACCGGGGAGCTGTTTTTT; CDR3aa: CASSFVTFAGAGNTGELFF
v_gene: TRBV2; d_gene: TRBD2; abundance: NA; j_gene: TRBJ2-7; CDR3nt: TGTGCCAGCAGCCTGGGACTAGCGGGAACGTACGAGCAGTACTTC; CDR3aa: CASSLGLAGTYEQYF
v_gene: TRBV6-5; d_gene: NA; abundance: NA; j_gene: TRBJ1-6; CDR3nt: TGTGCCAGCAACGGGGGAAGCTCCTATAATTCACCCCTCCACTTT; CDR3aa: CASNGGSSYNSPLHF
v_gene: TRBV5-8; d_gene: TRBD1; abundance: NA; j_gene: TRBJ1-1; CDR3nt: TGTGCCAGCAGCTTAGGGACAGGGGACGACAAACGGAACACTGAAGCTTTCTTT; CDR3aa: CASSLGTGDDKRNTEAFF
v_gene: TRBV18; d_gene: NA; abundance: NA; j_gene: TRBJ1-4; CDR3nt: TGTGCCAGCTCACCACGGCCGGATGCAACTAATGAAAAACTGTTTTTT; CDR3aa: CASSPRPDATNEKLFF
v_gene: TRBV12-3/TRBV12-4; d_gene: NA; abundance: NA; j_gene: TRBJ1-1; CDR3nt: TGTGCCAGCAGTTTCGAGGGTTCCAAAGCTTTCTTT; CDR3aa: CASSFEGSKAFF
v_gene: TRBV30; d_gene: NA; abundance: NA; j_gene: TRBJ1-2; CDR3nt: TGTGCCTGGAGCCTCACCGGGGAGAACGGCTACACCTTC; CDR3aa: CAWSLTGENGYTF
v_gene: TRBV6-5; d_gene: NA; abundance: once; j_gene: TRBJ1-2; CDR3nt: TGTGCCAGCAGGGTTACGGCGGGGGCGCGTGGCTACACCTTC; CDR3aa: CASRVTAGARGYTF
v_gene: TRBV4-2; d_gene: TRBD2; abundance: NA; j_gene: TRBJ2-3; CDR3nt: TGTGCCAGCAGCCAATTAGCGGGAGGGTCGGGGACGCAGTATTTT; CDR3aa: CASSQLAGGSGTQYF
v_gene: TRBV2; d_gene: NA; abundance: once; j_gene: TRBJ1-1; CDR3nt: TGTGCCAGCACCCCTTACGGTTACACTGAAGCTTTCTTT; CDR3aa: CASTPYGYTEAFF
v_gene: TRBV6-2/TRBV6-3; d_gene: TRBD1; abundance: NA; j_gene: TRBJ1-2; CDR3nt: TGTGCCAGCAGCGACAGGGGTAGTAGCTATGGCTACACCTTC; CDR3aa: CASSDRGSSYGYTF